What follows describes a single T cell receptor (beta chain). Its antigen is not identified. Here immunoSEQ multiplex PCR was the method, and the copy in TCRdb shows in-frame clones only, minus some. The table has tens of thousands of clones, approximately 85% seen once. This sample was included in a study of T cells after posttransplantation cyclophosphamide. Broader study findings: Tissue-infiltrating T cells from skin or gut overlapped little with blood T cells. Later blood repertoires were often dominated by clones from the donor CD8+ memory compartment. Recipient CMV seropositivity and CMV reactivation strongly tracked TRB clonality.

V was shortened by 5 bases and J by 0 bases, with 14 bases between the two germline ends. The CDR3 consists of 15 residues. CDR1 SEHNR and CDR2 FQNEAQ come from the germline V gene (reference sequence). The V call is TRBV7-9, the J call TRBJ2-7; possibly TRBD1 for D (5 bases). The receptor comes from a woman in her sixties with a blood cancer, CMV-positive, and with a related stem cell donor. The sequenced sample was PBMCs. CDR3 residues: CASSTRQPASYEQYF. Written as DNA, the CDR3 is TGTGCCAGCAGCACCAGACAGCCAGCCTCCTACGAGCAGTACTTC. Using reference TRBV7-9 and TRBJ2-7 for the parts outside the CDR3, the full variable domain is DTGVSQNPRHKITKRGQNVTFRCDPISEHNRLYWYRQTLGQGPEFLTYFQNEAQLEKSRLLSDRFSAERPKGSFSTLEIQRTEQGDSAMYLCASSTRQPASYEQYFGPGTRLTVT.